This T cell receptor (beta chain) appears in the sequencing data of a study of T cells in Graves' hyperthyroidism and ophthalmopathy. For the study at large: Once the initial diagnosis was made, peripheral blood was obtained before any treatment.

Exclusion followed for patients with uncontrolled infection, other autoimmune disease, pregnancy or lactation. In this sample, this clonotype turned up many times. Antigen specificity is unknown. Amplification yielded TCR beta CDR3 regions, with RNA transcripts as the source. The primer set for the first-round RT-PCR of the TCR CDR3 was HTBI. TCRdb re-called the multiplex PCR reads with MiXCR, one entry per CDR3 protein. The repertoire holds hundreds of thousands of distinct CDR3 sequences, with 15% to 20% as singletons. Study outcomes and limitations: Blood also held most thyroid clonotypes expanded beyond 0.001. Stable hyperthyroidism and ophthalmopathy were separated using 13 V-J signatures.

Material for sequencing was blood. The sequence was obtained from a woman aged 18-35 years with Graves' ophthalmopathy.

In DNA, the CDR3 is TGTGCCAGCAGCTTTGGGTTGGGGCAGCCCCAGCATTTT. This translates into CASSFGLGQPQHF. The V gene is TRBV13, the J gene TRBJ1-5; D gene uncertain. Germline V gives CDR1 PRHDT, CDR2 FYEKMQ (reference sequence). V was shortened by 3 bases and J by 7 bases, with 10 bases between the two germline ends. This CDR3 comprises 13 residues.